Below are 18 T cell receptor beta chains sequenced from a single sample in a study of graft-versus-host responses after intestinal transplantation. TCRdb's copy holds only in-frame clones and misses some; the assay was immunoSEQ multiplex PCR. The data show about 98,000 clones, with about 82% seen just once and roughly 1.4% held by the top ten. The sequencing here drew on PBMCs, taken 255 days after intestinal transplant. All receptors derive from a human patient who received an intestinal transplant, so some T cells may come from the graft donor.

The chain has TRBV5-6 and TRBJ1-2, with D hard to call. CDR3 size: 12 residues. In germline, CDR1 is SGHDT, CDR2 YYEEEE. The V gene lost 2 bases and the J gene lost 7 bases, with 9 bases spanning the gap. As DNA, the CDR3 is TGTGCCAGCAGCTTACAGAATGGTGGCTACACCTTC. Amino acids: CASSLQNGGYTF.

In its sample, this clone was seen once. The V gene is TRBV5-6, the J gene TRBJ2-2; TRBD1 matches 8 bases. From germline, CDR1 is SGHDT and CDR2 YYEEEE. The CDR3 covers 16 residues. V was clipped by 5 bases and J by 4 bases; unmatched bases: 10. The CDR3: CASRPGGTGLTGELFF. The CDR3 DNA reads TGTGCCAGCAGACCGGGCGGGACAGGACTCACCGGGGAGCTGTTTTTT. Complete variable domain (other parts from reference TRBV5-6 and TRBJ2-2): DAGVTQSPTHLIKTRGQQVTLRCSPKSGHDTVSWYQQALGQGPQFIFQYYEEEERQRGNFPDRFSGHQFPNYSSELNVNALLLGDSALYLCASRPGGTGLTGELFFGEGSRLTVL.

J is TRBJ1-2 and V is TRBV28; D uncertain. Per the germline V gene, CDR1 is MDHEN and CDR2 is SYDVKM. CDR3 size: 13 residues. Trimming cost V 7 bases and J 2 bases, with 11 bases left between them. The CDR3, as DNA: TGTGCCAGCACCCTACAGCAGAACTATGGCTACACCTTC. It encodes CASTLQQNYGYTF.

The CDR3 sequence is CASSEWLGDGYTF. In DNA, the CDR3 is TGTGCCAGTAGTGAGTGGCTAGGGGACGGCTACACCTTC. The rearrangement uses TRBV19 and TRBJ1-2; D might be TRBD1 (5 bases). Trimming stripped 5 bases from V and 8 bases from J, with 15 bases between. CDR3 length: 13 residues. Germline V gene data show CDR1 as LNHDA and CDR2 as SQIVND (reference sequence).

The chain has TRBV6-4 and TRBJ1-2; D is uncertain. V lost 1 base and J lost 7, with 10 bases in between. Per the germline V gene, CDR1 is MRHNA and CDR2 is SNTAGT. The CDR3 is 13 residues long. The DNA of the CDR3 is TGTGCCAGCAGTGACTTCGGTTGGGGTGGCTACACCTTC. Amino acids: CASSDFGWGGYTF.

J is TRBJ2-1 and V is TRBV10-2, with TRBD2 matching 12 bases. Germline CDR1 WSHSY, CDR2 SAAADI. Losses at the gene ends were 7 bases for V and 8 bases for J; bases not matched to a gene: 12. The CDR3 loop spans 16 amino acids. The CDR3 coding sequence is TGCGCCAGCACCAGACTAGCGGGGGCCATTTGGGATGAGCAGTTCTTC. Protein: CASTRLAGAIWDEQFF.

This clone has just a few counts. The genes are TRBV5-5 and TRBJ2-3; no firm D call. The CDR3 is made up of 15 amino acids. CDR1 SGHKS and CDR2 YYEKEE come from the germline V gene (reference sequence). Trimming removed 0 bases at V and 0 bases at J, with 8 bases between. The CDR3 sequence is CASSLGWGSTDTQYF. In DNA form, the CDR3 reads TGTGCCAGCAGCTTGGGTTGGGGTAGCACAGATACGCAGTATTTT.

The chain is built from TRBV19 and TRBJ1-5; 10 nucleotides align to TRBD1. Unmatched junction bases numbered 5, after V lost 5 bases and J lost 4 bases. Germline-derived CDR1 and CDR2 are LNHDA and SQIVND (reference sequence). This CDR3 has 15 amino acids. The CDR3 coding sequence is TGTGCCAGTAGTGCCTGGGGACAGGGGAATCAGCCCCAGCATTTT. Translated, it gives CASSAWGQGNQPQHF.

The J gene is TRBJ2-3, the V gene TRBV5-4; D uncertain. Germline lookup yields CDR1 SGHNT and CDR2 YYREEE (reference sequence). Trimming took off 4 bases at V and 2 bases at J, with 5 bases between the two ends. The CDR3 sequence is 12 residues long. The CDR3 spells CASSPSTDTQYF. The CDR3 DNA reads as TGTGCCAGCAGCCCCTCCACAGATACGCAGTATTTT. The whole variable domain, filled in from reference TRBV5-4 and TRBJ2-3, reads ETGVTQSPTHLIKTRGQQVTLRCSSQSGHNTVSWYQQALGQGPQFIFQYYREEENGRGNFPPRFSGLQFPNYSSELNVNALELDDSALYLCASSPSTDTQYFGPGTRLTVL.

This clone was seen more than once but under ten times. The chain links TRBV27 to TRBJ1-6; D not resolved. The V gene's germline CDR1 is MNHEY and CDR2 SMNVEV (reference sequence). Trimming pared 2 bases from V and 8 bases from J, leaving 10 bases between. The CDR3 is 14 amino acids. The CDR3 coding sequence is TGTGCCAGCAGTTTACTGGGATTGGATTCACCCCTCCACTTT. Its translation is CASSLLGLDSPLHF.

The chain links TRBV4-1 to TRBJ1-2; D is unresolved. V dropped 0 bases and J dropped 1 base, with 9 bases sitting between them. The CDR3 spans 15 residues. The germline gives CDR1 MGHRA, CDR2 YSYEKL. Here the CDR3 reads CASSQDLQNNYGYTF. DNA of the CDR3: TGCGCCAGCAGCCAAGATTTACAAAATAACTATGGCTACACCTTC.

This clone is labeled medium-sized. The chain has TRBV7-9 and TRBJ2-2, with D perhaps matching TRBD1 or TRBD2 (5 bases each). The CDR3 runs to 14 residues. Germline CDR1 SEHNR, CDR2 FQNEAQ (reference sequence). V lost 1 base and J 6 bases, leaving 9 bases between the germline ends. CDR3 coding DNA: TGTGCCAGCAGCTTAGAAGGGGACGCCGGGGAGCTGTTTTTT. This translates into CASSLEGDAGELFF.

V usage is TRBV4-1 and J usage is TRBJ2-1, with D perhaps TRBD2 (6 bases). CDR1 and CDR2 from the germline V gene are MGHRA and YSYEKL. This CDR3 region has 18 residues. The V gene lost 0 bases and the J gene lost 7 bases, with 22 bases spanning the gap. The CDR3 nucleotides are TGCGCCAGCAGCCAAGAGGTTAGAGCGGGTTCCCTTACGAATGAGCAGTTCTTC. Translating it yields CASSQEVRAGSLTNEQFF.

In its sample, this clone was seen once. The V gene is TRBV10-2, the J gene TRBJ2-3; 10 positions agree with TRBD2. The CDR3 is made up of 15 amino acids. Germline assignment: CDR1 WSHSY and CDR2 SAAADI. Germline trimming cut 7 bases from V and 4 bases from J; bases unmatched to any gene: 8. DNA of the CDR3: TGCGCCAGCAACCCTAGCGGGAGAGGCGCAGATACGCAGTATTTT. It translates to CASNPSGRGADTQYF.

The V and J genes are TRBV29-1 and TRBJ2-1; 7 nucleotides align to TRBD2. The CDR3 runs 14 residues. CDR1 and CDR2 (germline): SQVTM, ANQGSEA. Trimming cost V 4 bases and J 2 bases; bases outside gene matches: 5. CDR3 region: CSVVAGATYNEQFF. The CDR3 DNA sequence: TGCAGCGTTGTGGCGGGAGCAACCTACAATGAGCAGTTCTTC.

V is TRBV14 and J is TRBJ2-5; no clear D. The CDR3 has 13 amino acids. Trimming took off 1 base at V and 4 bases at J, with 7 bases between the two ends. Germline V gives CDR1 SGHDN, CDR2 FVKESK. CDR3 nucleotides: TGTGCCAGCAGCCAAGGGGTCGCAGAGACCCAGTACTTC. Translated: CASSQGVAETQYF.

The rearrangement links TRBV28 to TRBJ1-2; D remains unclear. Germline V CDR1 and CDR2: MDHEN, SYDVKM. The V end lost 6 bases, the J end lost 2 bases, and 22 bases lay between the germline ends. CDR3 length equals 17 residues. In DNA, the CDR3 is TGTGCCAGCAGCACCACTATTAGGGAAGGGTTAAACTATGGCTACACCTTC. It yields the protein CASSTTIREGLNYGYTF.

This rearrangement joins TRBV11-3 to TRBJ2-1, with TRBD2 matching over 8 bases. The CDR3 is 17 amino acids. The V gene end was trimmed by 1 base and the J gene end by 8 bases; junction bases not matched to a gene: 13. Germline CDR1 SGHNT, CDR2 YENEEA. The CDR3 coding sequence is TGTGCCAGCAGCTTAGGACTCGCGGGGGGTACCCTCGATGAGCAGTTCTTC. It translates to CASSLGLAGGTLDEQFF.